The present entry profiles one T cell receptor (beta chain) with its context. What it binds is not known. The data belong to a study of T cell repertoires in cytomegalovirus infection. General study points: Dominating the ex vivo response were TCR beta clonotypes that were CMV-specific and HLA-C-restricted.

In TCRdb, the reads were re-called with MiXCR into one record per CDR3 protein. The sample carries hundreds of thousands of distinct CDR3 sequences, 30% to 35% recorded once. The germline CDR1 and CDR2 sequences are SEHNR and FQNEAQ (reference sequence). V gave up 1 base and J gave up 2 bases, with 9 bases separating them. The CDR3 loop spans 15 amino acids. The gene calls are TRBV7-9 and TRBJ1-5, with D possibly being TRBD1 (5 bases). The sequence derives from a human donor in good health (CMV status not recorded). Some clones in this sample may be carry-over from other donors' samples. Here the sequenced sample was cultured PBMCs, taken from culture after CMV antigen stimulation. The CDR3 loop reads CASSLGGDGNQPQHF. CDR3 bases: TGTGCCAGCAGCTTAGGAGGGGATGGCAATCAGCCCCAGCATTTT.